This paragraph reports one TCR beta chain. In its sample, this clone was seen once. Its antigen is still unknown. The sample holds no much larger clone one base away, and base qualities are not on file. The record originates from a study of blood T cell repertoires in COVID-19 (dated by TCRdb to the early 2020s). Regarding the study in general: Samples from collaborators originated in the United States, Italy and Spain and spanned both the acute and convalescent phases of COVID-19. The prospective study material was composed of cDNA or gDNA derived from T cells, B-cell-depleted T cells, or PBMCs. The dataset comprised deeply sampled blood TCRbeta repertoires from subjects exposed to, actively infected with, or recovered from COVID-19. A freely available public database, intended as a resource for researchers studying the immune response to SARS-CoV-2, is where the repertoires were released. Samples came from the ongoing ImmuneRACE study (first 160 participants) plus 1,254 subjects from 6 global collaborators. The sample metadata nearly always contained a de-identified subject ID, COVID-19 status, age in years and sex. Where HLA class I and class II types were available, the types were taken from metadata supplied by the sample provider, not from assay-based typing.

Samples from volunteer blood donors who had recovered from COVID-19 were contributed by a second Seattle source. Each collaborating institution followed its own protocols to collect whole blood in K2EDTA tubes. Collaborator samples were shipped for TCRbeta analysis as frozen whole blood, isolated PBMCs, or DNA extracted from either sample type. Overall results and qualifications from the work: Clinical and demographic metadata were provided uncurated, with the amount varying by source and participant.

TCRbeta CDR3 regions were amplified from genomic DNA using the immunoSEQ Assay, a bias-controlled multiplex PCR. The study's own analysis went as follows. Nucleated cell counts per sample were estimated from amplification of reference gene primers within the assay. To quantify the absolute abundance of each unique TCRbeta CDR3 rearrangement, sequence reads were collapsed and filtered. For each sample, productive Simpson clonality was calculated as the square root of Simpson's diversity index across productive rearrangements. Sourced from immuneACCESS, this table was stored by TCRdb with only in-frame sequences that have V and J called. A share of the clones is absent; for the studies checked, an unresolved V gene accounts for under half, and the remainder has no known explanation. V and J calls plus clone size are reproduced from that table; the DNA served to infer D and trimming. The sample records a few hundred thousand clones, approximately 84% of which are singletons. Around 3% of the sample lies in the top ten.

Sequencing was done on a sample of peripheral blood. This TCR was recovered from a woman in her twenties or thirties who had recovered from COVID-19.

CDR3 loop: CASSYSGQSSYEQYF. The DNA sequence follows: TGTGCCAGCAGTTACTCTGGACAGAGCTCCTACGAGCAGTACTTC. The chain is encoded by TRBV6-5 joined to TRBJ2-7; a tentative D match to TRBD1 spans 6 bases. V drops 0 bases and J drops 0 bases, leaving 9 bases in between. CDR1 and CDR2 (MNHEY, SVGAGI) derive from the germline V gene. From its cysteine to its phenylalanine, the CDR3 spans 15 amino acids. Only the CDR3 DNA stays, 45 bases, in frame from base 1.